Listed below are T cell receptor beta chains from one sample, sequenced in a study of OX40 agonist ivuxolimab in advanced cancers. The table came from immunoSEQ multiplex PCR; TCRdb's copy has only in-frame clones and leaves some out. The sample has approximately 41,000 clones, about 85% seen once. The sample consisted of CD4+ or CD8+ T cells sorted from blood, taken in a trial of the OX40 agonist ivuxolimab. All receptors derive from an adult with an advanced solid tumor such as melanoma, head and neck, liver or kidney cancer. Both conserved end residues are part of each CDR3. The D gene is left open where the match is weak. Some rows have no size entry. The others give once, few or many, or a class for an expanded clone.

clone_size	cdr3_length	d_call	v_call	j_call	cdr3_nt	cdr3_aa
.	13	TRBD1	TRBV2	TRBJ1-5	TGTGCCAGCCAGGGACAGGAGGATCGGCCCCAGCATTTT	CASQGQEDRPQHF
.	13	.	TRBV5-4	TRBJ2-5	TGTGCCAGCAGCCCCACAAGCCAAGAGACCCAGTACTTC	CASSPTSQETQYF
.	14	.	TRBV7-9	TRBJ1-1	TGTGCCAGCAGCTTAGCGGTACGGGACGGCGAAGCTTTCTTT	CASSLAVRDGEAFF
.	15	TRBD2	TRBV18	TRBJ2-7	TGTGCCAGCTCAGGGGGACTAGCGGGCCCCTACGAGCAGTACTTC	CASSGGLAGPYEQYF
few	10	.	TRBV20-1	TRBJ1-1	TGCAGTGCTCAACTTACTGAAGCTTTCTTT	CSAQLTEAFF
.	14	.	TRBV28	TRBJ1-3	TGTGCCAGCAGTGTGCCGAGCTCTGGAAACACCATATATTTT	CASSVPSSGNTIYF
.	14	.	TRBV14	TRBJ1-1	TGTGCCAGCAGCCAGTACACCATGAACACTGAAGCTTTCTTT	CASSQYTMNTEAFF
.	13	.	TRBV11-3	TRBJ2-5	TGTGCCAGCAAGGAGGGGGCTGGGGAGACCCAGTACTTC	CASKEGAGETQYF
.	15	TRBD1	TRBV9	TRBJ1-2	TGTGCCAGCAGCGTTACCGGGACAGGCTTCTATGGCTACACCTTC	CASSVTGTGFYGYTF
once	13	.	TRBV29-1	TRBJ1-2	TGCAGCGCGCGAAGGGGGGGGCAGCCTGGCTACACCTTC	CSARRGGQPGYTF
.	15	TRBD1	TRBV19	TRBJ1-1	TGTGCCAGTAGTATTCCCGGGACAGGGAGAACTGAAGCTTTCTTT	CASSIPGTGRTEAFF
.	14	.	TRBV5-1	TRBJ1-2	TGCGCCAGCACCACCGACAGCACTTACTATGGCTACACCTTC	CASTTDSTYYGYTF
.	14	.	TRBV19	TRBJ1-4	TGTGCCAGTACAGCAGGGCTTGGTAATGAAAAACTGTTTTTT	CASTAGLGNEKLFF
once	14	.	TRBV7-6	TRBJ2-3	TGTGCCAGCAGCTTAGCGGGACGGACAGATACGCAGTATTTT	CASSLAGRTDTQYF
.	15	.	TRBV27	TRBJ2-3	TGTGCCAGCAGTTTTTACGGGAGTGTGTCAGATACGCAGTATTTT	CASSFYGSVSDTQYF
.	16	.	TRBV5-6	TRBJ2-5	TGTGCCAGCAGCTTGGAATTAGGTCCCTACCAAGAGACCCAGTACTTC	CASSLELGPYQETQYF
.	12	.	TRBV2	TRBJ2-7	TGTGCCAGCAGGATTACCAGGGACGAGCAGTACTTC	CASRITRDEQYF
once	11	.	TRBV30	TRBJ2-5	TGTGCCTGGGTACGATCACGGACCCAGTACTTC	CAWVRSRTQYF
.	16	TRBD2	TRBV7-2	TRBJ2-5	TGTGCCAGCAGCTTAGGACTAGCGGGGTACCAAGAGACCCAGTACTTC	CASSLGLAGYQETQYF